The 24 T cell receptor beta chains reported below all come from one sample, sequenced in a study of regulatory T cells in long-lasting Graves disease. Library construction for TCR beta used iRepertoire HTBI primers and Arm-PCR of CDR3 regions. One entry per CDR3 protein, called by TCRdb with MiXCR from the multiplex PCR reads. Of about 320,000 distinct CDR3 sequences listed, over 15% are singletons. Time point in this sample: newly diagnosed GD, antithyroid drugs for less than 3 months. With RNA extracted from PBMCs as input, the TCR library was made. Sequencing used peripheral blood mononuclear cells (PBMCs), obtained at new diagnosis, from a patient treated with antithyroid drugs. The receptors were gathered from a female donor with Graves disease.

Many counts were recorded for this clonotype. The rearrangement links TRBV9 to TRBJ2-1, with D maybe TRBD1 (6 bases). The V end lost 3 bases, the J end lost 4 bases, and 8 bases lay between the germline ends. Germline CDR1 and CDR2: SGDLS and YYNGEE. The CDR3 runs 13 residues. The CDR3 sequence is CASSGQVYNEQFF. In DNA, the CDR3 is TGTGCCAGCAGCGGACAGGTGTACAATGAGCAGTTCTTC. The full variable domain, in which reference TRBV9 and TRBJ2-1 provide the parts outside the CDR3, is DSGVTQTPKHLITATGQRVTLRCSPRSGDLSVYWYQQSLDQGLQFLIQYYNGEERAKGNILERFSAQQFPDLHSELNLSSLELGDSALYFCASSGQVYNEQFFGPGTRLTVL.

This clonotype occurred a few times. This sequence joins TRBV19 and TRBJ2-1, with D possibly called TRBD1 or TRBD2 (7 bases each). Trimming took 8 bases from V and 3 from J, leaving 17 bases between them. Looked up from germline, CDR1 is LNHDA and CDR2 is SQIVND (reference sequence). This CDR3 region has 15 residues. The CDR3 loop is CASQKARGGYNEQFF. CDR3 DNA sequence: TGTGCCAGTCAAAAGGCCAGGGGGGGCTACAATGAGCAGTTCTTC. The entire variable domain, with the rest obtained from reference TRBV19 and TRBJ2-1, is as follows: DGGITQSPKYLFRKEGQNVTLSCEQNLNHDAMYWYRQDPGQGLRLIYYSQIVNDFQKGDIAEGYSVSREKKESFPLTVTSAQKNPTAFYLCASQKARGGYNEQFFGPGTRLTVL.

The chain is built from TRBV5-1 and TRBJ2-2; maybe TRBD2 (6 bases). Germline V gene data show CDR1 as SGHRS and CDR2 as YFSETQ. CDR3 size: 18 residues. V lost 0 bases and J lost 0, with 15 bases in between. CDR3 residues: CASSLVPAGLANTGELFF. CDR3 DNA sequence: TGCGCCAGCAGCTTGGTTCCAGCGGGCCTCGCGAACACCGGGGAGCTGTTTTTT.

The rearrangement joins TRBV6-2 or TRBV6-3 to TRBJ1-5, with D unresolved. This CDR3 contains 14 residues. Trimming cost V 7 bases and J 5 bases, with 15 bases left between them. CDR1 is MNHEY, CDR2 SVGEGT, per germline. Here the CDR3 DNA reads TGTGCCAGCAACACGCAAGGGTGGCATCAGCCCCAGCATTTT. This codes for CASNTQGWHQPQHF.

This chain's CDR3 is CASRRTSSEGTQYF. For the CDR3, the DNA is TGCGCCAGCAGGAGGACTAGCTCTGAGGGGACCCAGTACTTC. This rearrangement joins TRBV10-2 to TRBJ2-5; the match to TRBD2 covers 8 bases. CDR3 length equals 14 residues. Losses at the gene ends were 6 bases for V and 7 bases for J; bases not matched to a gene: 10. Germline CDR1 WSHSY, CDR2 SAAADI.

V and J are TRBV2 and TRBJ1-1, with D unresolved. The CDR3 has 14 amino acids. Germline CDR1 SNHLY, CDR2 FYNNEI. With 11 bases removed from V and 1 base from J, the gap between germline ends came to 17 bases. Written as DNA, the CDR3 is TGTGCCTGGAGACCCTCAGGTCGGAACACTGAAGCTTTCTTT. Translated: CAWRPSGRNTEAFF. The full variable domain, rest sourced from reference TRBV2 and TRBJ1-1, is EPEVTQTPSHQVTQMGQEVILRCVPISNHLYFYWYRQILGQKVEFLVSFYNNEISEKSEIFDDQFSVERPDGSNFTLKIRSTKLEDSAMYFCAWRPSGRNTEAFFGQGTRLTVV.

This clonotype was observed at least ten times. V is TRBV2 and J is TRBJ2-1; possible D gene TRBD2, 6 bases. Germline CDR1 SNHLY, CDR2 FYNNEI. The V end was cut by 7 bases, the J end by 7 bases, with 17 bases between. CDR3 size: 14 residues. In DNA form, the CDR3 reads TGTGCCAGCAAAACGGAGGGCCCCAGTAATGAGCAGTTCTTC. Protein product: CASKTEGPSNEQFF. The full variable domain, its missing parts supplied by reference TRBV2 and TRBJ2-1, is EPEVTQTPSHQVTQMGQEVILRCVPISNHLYFYWYRQILGQKVEFLVSFYNNEISEKSEIFDDQFSVERPDGSNFTLKIRSTKLEDSAMYFCASKTEGPSNEQFFGPGTRLTVL.

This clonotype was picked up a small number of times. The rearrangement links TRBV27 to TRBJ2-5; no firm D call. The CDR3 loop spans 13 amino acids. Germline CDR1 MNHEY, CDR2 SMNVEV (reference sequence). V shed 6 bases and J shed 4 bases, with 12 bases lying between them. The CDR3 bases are TGTGCCAGCAGGGGGTCAGGACGAGAGACCCAGTACTTC. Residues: CASRGSGRETQYF.

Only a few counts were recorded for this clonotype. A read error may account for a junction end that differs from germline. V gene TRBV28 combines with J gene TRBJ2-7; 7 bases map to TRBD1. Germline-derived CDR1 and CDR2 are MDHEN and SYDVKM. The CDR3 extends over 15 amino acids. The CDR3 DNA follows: TGTGTCAGCAGTGTGCAGGGACAGCGAAATTACGAGCAGTACTTT. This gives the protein CVSSVQGQRNYEQYF.

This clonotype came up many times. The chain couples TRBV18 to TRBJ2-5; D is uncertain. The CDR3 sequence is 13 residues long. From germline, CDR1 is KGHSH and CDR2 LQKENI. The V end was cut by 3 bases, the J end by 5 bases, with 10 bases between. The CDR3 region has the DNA TGTGCCAGCTCACCGCGCACCTCGGAGACCCAGTACTTC. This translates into CASSPRTSETQYF.

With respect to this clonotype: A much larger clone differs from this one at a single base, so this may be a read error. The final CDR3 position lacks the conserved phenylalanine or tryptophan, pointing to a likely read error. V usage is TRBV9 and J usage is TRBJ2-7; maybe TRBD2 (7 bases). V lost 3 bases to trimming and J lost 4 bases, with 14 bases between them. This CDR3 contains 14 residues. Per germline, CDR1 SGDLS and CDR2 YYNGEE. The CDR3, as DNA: TGTGCCAGCAGCGCGGGGGGAGGGGGATACGAGCAGTACCTC. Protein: CASSAGGGGYEQYL.

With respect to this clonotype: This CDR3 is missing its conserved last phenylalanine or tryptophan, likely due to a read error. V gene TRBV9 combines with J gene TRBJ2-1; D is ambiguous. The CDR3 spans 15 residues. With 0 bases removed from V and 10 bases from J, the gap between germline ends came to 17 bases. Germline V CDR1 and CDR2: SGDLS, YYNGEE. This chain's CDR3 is CASSVGAGPVYEQFL. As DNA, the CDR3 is TGTGCCAGCAGCGTAGGGGCAGGACCTGTATACGAGCAGTTCTTA.

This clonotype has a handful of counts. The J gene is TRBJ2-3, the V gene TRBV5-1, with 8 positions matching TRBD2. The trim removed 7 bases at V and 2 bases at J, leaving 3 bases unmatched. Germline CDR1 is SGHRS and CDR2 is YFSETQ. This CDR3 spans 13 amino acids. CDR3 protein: CASLGLATDTQYF. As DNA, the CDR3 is TGCGCCAGCCTTGGACTAGCCACAGATACGCAGTATTTT.

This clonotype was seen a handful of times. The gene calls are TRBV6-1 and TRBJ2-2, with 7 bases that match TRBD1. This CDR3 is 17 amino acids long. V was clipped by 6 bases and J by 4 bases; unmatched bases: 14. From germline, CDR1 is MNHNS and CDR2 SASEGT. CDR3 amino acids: CASRPLNRGSFTGELFF. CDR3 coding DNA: TGTGCCAGCAGGCCCCTGAACAGGGGCAGCTTCACCGGGGAGCTGTTTTTT.

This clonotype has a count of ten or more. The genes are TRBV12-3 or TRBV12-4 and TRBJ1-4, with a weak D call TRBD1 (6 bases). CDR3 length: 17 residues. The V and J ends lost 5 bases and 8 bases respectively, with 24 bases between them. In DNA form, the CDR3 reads TGTGCCAGCAGTCAACGCTACCCACAGGGAAGGGAAGAAAAACTGTTTTTT. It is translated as CASSQRYPQGREEKLFF.

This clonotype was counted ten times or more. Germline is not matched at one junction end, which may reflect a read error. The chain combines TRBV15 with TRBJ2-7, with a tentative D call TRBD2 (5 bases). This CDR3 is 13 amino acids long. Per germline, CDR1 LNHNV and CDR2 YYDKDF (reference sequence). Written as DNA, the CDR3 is TGTGCCACCAGCAGAGATCTTAAGCGGACCCACTTATTC. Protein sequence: CATSRDLKRTHLF.

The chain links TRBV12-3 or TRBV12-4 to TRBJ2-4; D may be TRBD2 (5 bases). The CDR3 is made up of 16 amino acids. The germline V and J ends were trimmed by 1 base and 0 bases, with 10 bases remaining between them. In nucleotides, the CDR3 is TGTGCCAGCAGTTTAGGTGCGGGCCTAGCCAAAAACATTCAGTACTTC. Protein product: CASSLGAGLAKNIQYF.

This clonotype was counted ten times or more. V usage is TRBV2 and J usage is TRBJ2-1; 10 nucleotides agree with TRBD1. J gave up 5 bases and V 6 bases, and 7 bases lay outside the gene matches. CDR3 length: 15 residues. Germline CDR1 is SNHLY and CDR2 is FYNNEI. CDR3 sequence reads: CASSPRGQGDNEQFF. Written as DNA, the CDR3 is TGTGCCAGCAGCCCCCGAGGACAGGGGGACAATGAGCAGTTCTTC.

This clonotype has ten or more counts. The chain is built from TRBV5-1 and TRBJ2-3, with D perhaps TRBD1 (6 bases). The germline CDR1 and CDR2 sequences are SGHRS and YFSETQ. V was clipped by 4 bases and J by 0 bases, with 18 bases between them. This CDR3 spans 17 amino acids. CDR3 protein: CASSQTIGQLSTDTQYF. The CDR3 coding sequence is TGCGCCAGCAGCCAAACCATCGGACAGCTTAGCACAGATACGCAGTATTTT.

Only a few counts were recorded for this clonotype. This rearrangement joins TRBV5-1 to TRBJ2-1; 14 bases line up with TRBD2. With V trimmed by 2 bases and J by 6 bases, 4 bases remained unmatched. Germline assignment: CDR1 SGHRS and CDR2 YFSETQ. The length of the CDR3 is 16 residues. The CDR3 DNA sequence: TGCGCCAGCAGCTTAGGGACTAGCGGGAGCGGCAATGAGCAGTTCTTC. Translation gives CASSLGTSGSGNEQFF.

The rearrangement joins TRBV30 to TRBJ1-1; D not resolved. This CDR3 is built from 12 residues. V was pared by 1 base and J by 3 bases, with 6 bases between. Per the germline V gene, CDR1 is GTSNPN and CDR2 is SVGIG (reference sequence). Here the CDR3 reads CAWSDGDTEAFF. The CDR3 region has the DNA TGTGCCTGGAGTGACGGGGACACTGAAGCTTTCTTT.

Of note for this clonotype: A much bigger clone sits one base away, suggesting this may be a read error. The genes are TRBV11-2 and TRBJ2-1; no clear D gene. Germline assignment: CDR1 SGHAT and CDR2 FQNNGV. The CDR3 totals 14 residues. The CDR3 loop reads CASSESNPSYEQFF. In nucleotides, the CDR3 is TGCGCCAGCAGTGAGTCGAACCCCTCCTACGAGCAGTTCTTC.

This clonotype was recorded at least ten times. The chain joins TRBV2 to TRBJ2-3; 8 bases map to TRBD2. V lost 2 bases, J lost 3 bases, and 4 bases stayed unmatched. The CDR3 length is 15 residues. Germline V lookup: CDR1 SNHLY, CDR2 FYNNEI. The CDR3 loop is CASSELASGTDTQYF. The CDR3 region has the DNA TGTGCCAGCAGTGAACTGGCTAGCGGGACAGATACGCAGTATTTT.

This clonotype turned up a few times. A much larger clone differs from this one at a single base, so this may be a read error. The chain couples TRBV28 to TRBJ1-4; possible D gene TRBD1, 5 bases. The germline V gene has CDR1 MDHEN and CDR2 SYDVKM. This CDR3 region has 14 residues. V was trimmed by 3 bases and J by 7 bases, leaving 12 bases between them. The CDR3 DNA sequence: TGTGCCAGCAGTTTGGGACTGAATAGTGAAAAACTGTTTTTT. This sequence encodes CASSLGLNSEKLFF.